This paragraph reports one T cell receptor beta chain. Original methodology: For nucleated cells, counts were estimated from reference gene primer amplification. Sequenced by immunoSEQ multiplex PCR; TCRdb stores in-frame clones only, minus some. The V and J calls and clone size come from that table; D and trimming were worked out from the DNA. This sample yields about 63,000 clones, of which around 79% are seen a single time; approximately 30% belongs to the top ten. CDR3 length equals 15 residues. V shed 3 bases, J shed 8 bases, and the junction held 10 bases outside the gene matches. Germline lookup yields CDR1 SGHRS and CDR2 YFSETQ. This entry comes from a study of blood T cell repertoires in COVID-19. Study as a whole: In each case, the material was cDNA or gDNA derived from T cells, B-cell-depleted T cells, or PBMCs.

V is TRBV5-1 and J is TRBJ2-4; 8 nucleotides align to TRBD1. This receptor was obtained from a human donor in a cohort sampled during active COVID-19. The sequenced sample consisted of peripheral blood. CDR3 in DNA: TGCGCCAGCAGCTGGGCCGGGACAGGCGGTGACATTCAGTACTTC. It encodes CASSWAGTGGDIQYF.